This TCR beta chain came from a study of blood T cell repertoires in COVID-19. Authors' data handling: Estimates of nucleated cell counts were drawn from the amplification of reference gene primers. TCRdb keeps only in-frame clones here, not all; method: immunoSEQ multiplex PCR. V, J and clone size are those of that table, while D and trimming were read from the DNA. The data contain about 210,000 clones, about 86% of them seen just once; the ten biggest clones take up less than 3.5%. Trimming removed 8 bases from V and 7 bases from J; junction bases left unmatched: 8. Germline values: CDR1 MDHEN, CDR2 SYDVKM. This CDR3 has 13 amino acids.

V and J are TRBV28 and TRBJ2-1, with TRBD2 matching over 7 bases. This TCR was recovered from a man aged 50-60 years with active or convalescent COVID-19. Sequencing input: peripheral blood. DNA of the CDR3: TGTGCCAGCTTCCCGGGGGGAGGGAATGAGCAGTTCTTC. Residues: CASFPGGGNEQFF. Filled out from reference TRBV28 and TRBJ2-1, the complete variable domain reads DVKVTQSSRYLVKRTGEKVFLECVQDMDHENMFWYRQDPGLGLRLIYFSYDVKMKEKGDIPEGYSVSREKKERFSLILESASTNQTSMYLCASFPGGGNEQFFGPGTRLTVL.